This TCR beta chain was found in a study of T cells after yellow fever vaccination. Study-wide background: In the case of low-cell-number fractions, SMART-Seq v4 Ultra Low Input was used for preparation.

The CDR3 contains 12 residues. V lost 1 base and J 7 bases, leaving 7 bases between the germline ends. Germline V CDR1 and CDR2: SGHVS, FQNEAQ. In this sample, this clonotype turned up many times. Its antigen remains unidentified. Whole-study findings and limits: Boosting was followed by the reappearance of most primary-vaccination clones (around 96% CD4, 88% CD8). CD4 and CD8 compartments shared a small share of clonotypes.

Generation of TCR cDNA used 5'RACE template switching (which added a universal primer site and UMIs). TCRdb recomputed calls from the 5' RACE reads with MiXCR, one row per CDR3 protein. The profile shows about 320,000 distinct CDR3 sequences, 3.5% to 4.5% of them singletons. This receptor was taken from a man younger than 35 who received the YFV17D yellow fever vaccine. This sequence joins TRBV7-8 and TRBJ1-2; tentatively, D is TRBD1 (5 bases). Here the sequenced sample was PBMCs, taken 15 days after the yellow fever booster vaccination. The CDR3 sequence: CASSLVGGGYTF. The CDR3 DNA reads TGTGCCAGCAGCTTAGTTGGGGGTGGCTACACCTTC.